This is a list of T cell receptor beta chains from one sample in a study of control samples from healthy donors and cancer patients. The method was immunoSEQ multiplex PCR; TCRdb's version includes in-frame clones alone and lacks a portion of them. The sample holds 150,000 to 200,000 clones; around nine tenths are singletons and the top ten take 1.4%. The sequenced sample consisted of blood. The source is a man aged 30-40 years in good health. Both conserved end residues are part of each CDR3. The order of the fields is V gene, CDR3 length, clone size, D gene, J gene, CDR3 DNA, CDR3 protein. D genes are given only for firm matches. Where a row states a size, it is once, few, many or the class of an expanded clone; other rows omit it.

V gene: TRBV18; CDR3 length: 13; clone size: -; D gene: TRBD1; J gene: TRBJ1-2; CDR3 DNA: TGTGCCAGCTCACTAGACAGGGCTTATGGCTACACCTTC; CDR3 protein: CASSLDRAYGYTF
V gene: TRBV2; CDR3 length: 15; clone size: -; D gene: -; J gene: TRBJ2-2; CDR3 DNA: TGTGCCAGCAGTGACGACTCCCTCGGCACCGGGGAGCTGTTTTTT; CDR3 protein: CASSDDSLGTGELFF
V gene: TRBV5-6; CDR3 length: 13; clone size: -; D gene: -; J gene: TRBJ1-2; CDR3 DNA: TGTGCCAGCAGCCCGGACGTCAACTATGGCTACACCTTC; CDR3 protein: CASSPDVNYGYTF
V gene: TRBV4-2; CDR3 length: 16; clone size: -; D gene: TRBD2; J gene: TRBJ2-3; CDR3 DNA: TGTGCCAGCAGCCAATCAGCGGGGGACGCCACAGATACGCAGTATTTT; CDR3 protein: CASSQSAGDATDTQYF
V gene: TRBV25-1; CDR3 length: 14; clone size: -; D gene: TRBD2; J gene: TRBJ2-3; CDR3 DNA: TGTGCCAGCGAAGGGACTAGCGGGACGGATACGCAGTATTTT; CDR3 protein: CASEGTSGTDTQYF
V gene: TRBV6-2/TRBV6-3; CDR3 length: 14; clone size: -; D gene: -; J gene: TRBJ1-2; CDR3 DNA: TGTGCCAGCAGTTCCAAGGGTTCTAACTATGGCTACACCTTC; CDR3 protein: CASSSKGSNYGYTF
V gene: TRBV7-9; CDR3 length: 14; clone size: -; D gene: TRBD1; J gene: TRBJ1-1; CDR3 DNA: TGTGCCAGCAGCTCACAGGGGGGGAACACTGAAGCTTTCTTT; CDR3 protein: CASSSQGGNTEAFF
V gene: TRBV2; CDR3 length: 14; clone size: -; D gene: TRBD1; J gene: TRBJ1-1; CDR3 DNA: TGTGCCAGCAATGGACAGGGGACATCCACTGAAGCTTTCTTT; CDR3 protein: CASNGQGTSTEAFF
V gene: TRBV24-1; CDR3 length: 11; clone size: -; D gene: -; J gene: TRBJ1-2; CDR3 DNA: TGTGCCACCAGTGATTTAACCTCCTACACCTTC; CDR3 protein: CATSDLTSYTF
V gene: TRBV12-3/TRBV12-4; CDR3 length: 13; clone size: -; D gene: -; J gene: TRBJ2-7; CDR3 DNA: TGTGCCAGCAGTTTAGGCAGCTCCTACGAGCAGTACTTC; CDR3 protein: CASSLGSSYEQYF
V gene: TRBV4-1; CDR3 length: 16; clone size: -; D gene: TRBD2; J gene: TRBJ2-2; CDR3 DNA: TGCGCCAGCAGCCACGGACTAGCGGGGGGCACCGGGGAGCTGTTTTTT; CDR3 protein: CASSHGLAGGTGELFF
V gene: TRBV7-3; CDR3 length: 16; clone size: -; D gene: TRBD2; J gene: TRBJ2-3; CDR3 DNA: TGTGCCAGCAGCGCCCCAGGCAGCGGGATCACAGATACGCAGTATTTT; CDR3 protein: CASSAPGSGITDTQYF
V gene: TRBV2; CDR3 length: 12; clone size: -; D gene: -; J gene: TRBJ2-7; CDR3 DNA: TGTGCCAGCAGTGTAAGCGGATACGAGCAGTACTTC; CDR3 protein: CASSVSGYEQYF
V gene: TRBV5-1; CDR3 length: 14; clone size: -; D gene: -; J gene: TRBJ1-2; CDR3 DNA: TGCGCCAGCAGCTTACCGAATCGGGGCTCTGGCTACACCTTC; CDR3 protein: CASSLPNRGSGYTF
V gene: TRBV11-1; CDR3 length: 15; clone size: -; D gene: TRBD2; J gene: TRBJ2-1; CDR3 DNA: TGTGCCAGCAGCCCCAGGCGGGAGGGCTACAATGAGCAGTTCTTC; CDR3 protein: CASSPRREGYNEQFF
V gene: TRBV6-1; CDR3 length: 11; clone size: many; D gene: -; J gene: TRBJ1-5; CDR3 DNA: TGTGCCAGCAGTGAAGAACAGCCTCCGCATTTT; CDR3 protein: CASSEEQPPHF
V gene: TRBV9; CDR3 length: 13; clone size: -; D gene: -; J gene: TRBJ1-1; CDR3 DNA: TGTGCCAGCAGCGTAGCAATGAACACTGAAGCTTTCTTT; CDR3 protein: CASSVAMNTEAFF
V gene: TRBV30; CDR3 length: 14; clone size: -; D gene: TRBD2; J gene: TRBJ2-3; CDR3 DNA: TGTGCCTGGAGCGTCTCGGGAGGAACCAATACGCAGTATTTT; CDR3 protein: CAWSVSGGTNTQYF
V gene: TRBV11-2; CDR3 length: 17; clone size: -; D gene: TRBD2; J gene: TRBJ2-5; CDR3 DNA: TGTGCCAGCAGCGCAATTGGGACTAGCAGACTACAAGAGACCCAGTACTTC; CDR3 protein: CASSAIGTSRLQETQYF
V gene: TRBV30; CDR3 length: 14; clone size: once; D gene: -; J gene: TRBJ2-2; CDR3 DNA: TGTGCCTGGAGGGCGGGAAGGGCACCCGGGGAGCTGTTTTTT; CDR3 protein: CAWRAGRAPGELFF
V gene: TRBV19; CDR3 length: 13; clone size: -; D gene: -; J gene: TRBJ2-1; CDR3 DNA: TGTGCCAGTAGTACGGACGGAGGGAATGAGCAGTTCTTC; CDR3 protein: CASSTDGGNEQFF
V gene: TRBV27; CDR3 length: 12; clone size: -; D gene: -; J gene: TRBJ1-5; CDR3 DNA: TGTGCCAGCAGGGGCCCCAGACAGCCCCAGCATTTT; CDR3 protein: CASRGPRQPQHF
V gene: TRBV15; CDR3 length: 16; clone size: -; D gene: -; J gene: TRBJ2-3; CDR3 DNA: TGTGCCACCAGCAGAGATAATAAAGGGGCTGCAGATACGCAGTATTTT; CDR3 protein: CATSRDNKGAADTQYF
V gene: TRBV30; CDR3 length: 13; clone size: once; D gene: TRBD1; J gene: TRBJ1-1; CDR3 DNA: TGTGCCTGGAGTGTAACAGGGGGCACTGAAGCTTTCTTT; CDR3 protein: CAWSVTGGTEAFF
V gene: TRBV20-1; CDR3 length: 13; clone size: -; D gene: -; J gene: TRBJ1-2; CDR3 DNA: TGCAGTGCTAGTCCCGGGGGAGGCTATGGCTACACCTTC; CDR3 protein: CSASPGGGYGYTF
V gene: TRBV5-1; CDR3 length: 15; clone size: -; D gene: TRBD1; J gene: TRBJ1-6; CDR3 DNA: TGCGCCAGCAGCTTGGAGGTGACAGGGAATTCACCCCTCCACTTT; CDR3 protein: CASSLEVTGNSPLHF
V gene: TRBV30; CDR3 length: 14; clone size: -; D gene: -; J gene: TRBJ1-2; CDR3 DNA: TGTGCCTGGAGCCCCCAAGGACAGAATTATGGCTACACCTTC; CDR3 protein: CAWSPQGQNYGYTF
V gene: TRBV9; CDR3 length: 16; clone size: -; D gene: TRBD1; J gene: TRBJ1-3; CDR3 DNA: TGTGCCAGCAGCGTAGAACAGGGGAACACTGGAAACACCATATATTTT; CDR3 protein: CASSVEQGNTGNTIYF
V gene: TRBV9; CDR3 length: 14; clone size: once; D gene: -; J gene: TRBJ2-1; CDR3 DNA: TGTGCCAGCAGTCCGGTAAGCTCCTACAATGAGCAGTTCTTC; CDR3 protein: CASSPVSSYNEQFF
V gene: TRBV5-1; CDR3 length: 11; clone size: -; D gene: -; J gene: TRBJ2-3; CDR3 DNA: TGCGCCAGCAGCTTGACAGATACGCAGTATTTT; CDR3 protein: CASSLTDTQYF
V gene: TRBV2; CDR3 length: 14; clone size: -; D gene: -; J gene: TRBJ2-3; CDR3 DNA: TGTGCCAGCACTCTGGACCTAGCCACAGATACGCAGTATTTT; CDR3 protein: CASTLDLATDTQYF
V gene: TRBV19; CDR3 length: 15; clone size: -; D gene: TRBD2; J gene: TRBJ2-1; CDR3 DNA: TGTGCCAGTAGTATGGCGGGGGAGTCCTACAATGAGCAGTTCTTC; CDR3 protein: CASSMAGESYNEQFF
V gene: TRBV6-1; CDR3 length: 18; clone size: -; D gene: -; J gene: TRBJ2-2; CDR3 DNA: TGTGCCAGCAGTGAAGGCCAGCTCATGAGCTCGGGCTACGGGGAGCTGTTTTTT; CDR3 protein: CASSEGQLMSSGYGELFF
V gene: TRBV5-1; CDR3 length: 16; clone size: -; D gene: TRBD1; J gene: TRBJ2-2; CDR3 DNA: TGCGCCAGCAGCGCCACCGGGACAGGATTGTACGGGGAGCTGTTTTTT; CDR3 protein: CASSATGTGLYGELFF
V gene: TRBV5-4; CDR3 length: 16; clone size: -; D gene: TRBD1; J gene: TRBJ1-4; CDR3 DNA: TGTGCCAGCAGCTCCGCCCAGGACAGGGTGAATGAAAAACTGTTTTTT; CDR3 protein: CASSSAQDRVNEKLFF
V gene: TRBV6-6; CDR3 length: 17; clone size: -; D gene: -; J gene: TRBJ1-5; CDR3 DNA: TGTGCCAGCAGTCCTATACGGACACCCTATAGCAATCAGCCCCAGCATTTT; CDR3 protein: CASSPIRTPYSNQPQHF
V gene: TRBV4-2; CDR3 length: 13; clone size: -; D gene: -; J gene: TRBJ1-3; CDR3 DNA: TGTGCCAGCAGCCAGGGGGGCGGGAACACCATATATTTT; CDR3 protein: CASSQGGGNTIYF
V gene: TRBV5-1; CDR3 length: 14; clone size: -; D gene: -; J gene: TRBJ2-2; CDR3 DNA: TGCGCCAGCAGCTTGGATGGGGGCATCGGGGAGCTGTTTTTT; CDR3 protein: CASSLDGGIGELFF
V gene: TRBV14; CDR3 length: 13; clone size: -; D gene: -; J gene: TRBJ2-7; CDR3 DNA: TGTGCCAGCAGCTGGAGCGTCGCCTACGAGCAGTACTTC; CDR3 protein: CASSWSVAYEQYF
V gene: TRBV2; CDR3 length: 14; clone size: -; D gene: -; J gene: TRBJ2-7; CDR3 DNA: TGTGCCAGCAGTGAACTTGAAGCGGCCTACGAGCAGTACTTC; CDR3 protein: CASSELEAAYEQYF